Each of the 29 T cell receptor beta chains below was sequenced from the same sample in a study of blood T cell repertoires in COVID-19 (TCRdb year 2020). The library was generated by the immunoSEQ multiplex PCR assay. Sourced from immuneACCESS, this table was stored by TCRdb with only in-frame sequences that have V and J called. A share of the clones is absent; for the studies checked, an unresolved V gene accounts for under half, and the remainder has no known explanation. The sample includes 96,000 or so clones, with approximately 91% observed a single time. Roughly 1.7% of the sample goes to the ten largest clones. Source material: peripheral blood. The receptors stem from a man aged 60-69 years with acute or convalescent COVID-19.

This chain links TRBV6-1 with TRBJ2-7, with D perhaps TRBD1 (5 bases). CDR1 and CDR2 (germline): MNHNS, SASEGT. This CDR3 comprises 14 residues. V lost 2 bases and J lost 4, with 12 bases in between. The DNA of the CDR3 is TGTGCCAGCAGTGAAATTTCAGGGAAATACGAGCAGTACTTC. This gives the protein CASSEISGKYEQYF.

As regards this clone: One end of the junction is discordant with germline, which a read error may explain. The genes are TRBV6-5 and TRBJ2-7, with 8 bases lining up with TRBD1. Germline V gene data show CDR1 as MNHEY and CDR2 as SVGAGI. This CDR3 spans 12 amino acids. The CDR3 coding sequence is TGTGCCAGCAGTCCAAGAGCCGGGACAGGACACTTC. Amino acids: CASSPRAGTGHF.

The genes are TRBV6-1 and TRBJ2-1; 7 bases map to TRBD2. Germline values: CDR1 MNHNS, CDR2 SASEGT. V shed 3 bases and J 4 bases; nucleotides not matched to a gene: 6. The CDR3 extends over 15 amino acids. The CDR3 sequence is CASSDRDYNYNEQFF. The CDR3 region has the DNA TGTGCCAGCAGTGACCGGGACTATAATTACAATGAGCAGTTCTTC.

The J gene is TRBJ2-7, the V gene TRBV11-2, with TRBD1 matching over 7 bases. Germline CDR1 is SGHAT and CDR2 is FQNNGV. V lost 5 bases and J lost 9; bases outside the gene matches: 7. CDR3 length equals 12 residues. CDR3 nucleotides: TGTGCCAGCAGCCTGGAAGGGGGCGGGCAGTACTTC. Translation gives CASSLEGGGQYF.

The chain has TRBV28 and TRBJ2-7; 7 nucleotides match TRBD2. CDR1 MDHEN and CDR2 SYDVKM come from the germline V gene. This CDR3 comprises 12 residues. Trimming cost V 8 bases and J 2 bases; bases outside gene matches: 3. DNA of the CDR3: TGTGCCAGCGGGAGCGGGACCTACGAGCAGTACTTC. Translation gives CASGSGTYEQYF.

The rearrangement joins TRBV11-3 to TRBJ2-3; 9 bases agree with TRBD1. The ends lost 4 bases at V and 3 bases at J; junction bases unmatched: 5. In germline, CDR1 is SGHNT, CDR2 YENEEA. This CDR3 contains 15 residues. The CDR3 reads CASSYRGRATDTQYF. CDR3 DNA sequence: TGTGCCAGCAGCTACAGGGGGCGAGCTACAGATACGCAGTATTTT.

The chain employs TRBV3-1 (or the pseudogene TRBV3-2) and TRBJ1-1; maybe TRBD1 (6 bases). This CDR3 comprises 15 residues. The germline gives CDR1 LGHDT, CDR2 YNNKEL (reference sequence). Trimming cost V 3 bases and J 0 bases, with 11 bases left between them. The CDR3 sequence is CASSHRQVLNTEAFF. The CDR3 DNA sequence: TGTGCCAGCAGCCACAGACAGGTGTTGAACACTGAAGCTTTCTTT.

The genes are TRBV7-9 and TRBJ2-1, with 7 bases aligning to TRBD2. This CDR3 comprises 17 residues. The germline V gene has CDR1 SEHNR and CDR2 FQNEAQ (reference sequence). The V and J ends lost 7 bases and 2 bases, in that order; junction bases with no gene match: 14. CDR3 region: CASTPIGGSTAYNEQFF. The CDR3 bases are TGTGCCAGCACCCCAATCGGCGGGAGTACGGCCTACAATGAGCAGTTCTTC.

The rearrangement joins TRBV7-2 to TRBJ1-5; D is uncertain. The CDR3 totals 14 residues. In germline, CDR1 is SGHTA, CDR2 FQGNSA. The V end lost 3 bases, the J end lost 3 bases, and 9 bases lay between the germline ends. CDR3: CASSFSVDNQPQHF. CDR3 DNA sequence: TGTGCCAGCAGCTTCTCGGTCGACAATCAGCCCCAGCATTTT.

The table lists this clone with a count of one. The chain employs TRBV5-1 and TRBJ2-2, with 9 bases aligning to TRBD1. CDR1 is SGHRS and CDR2 is YFSETQ in the germline V gene. The CDR3 is made up of 16 amino acids. The V gene end was trimmed by 0 bases and the J gene end by 4 bases; junction bases not matched to a gene: 4. CDR3 amino acids: CASSLATGGATGELFF. The CDR3 coding sequence is TGCGCCAGCAGCTTGGCGACAGGGGGAGCCACCGGGGAGCTGTTTTTT.

V gene TRBV2 combines with J gene TRBJ2-5, with 11 positions matching TRBD2. The CDR3 loop spans 16 amino acids. With V trimmed by 10 bases and J by 0 bases, 10 bases remained unmatched. The germline CDR1 and CDR2 sequences are SNHLY and FYNNEI. For the CDR3, the DNA is TGTGCCACCCTAACCCCACTAGCGGGGGACCAAGAGACCCAGTACTTC. Translated: CATLTPLAGDQETQYF.

V is TRBV19 and J is TRBJ2-1; 8 bases match TRBD1. The CDR3 has 14 amino acids. Trimming cost V 3 bases and J 9 bases; bases outside gene matches: 7. The V gene's germline CDR1 is LNHDA and CDR2 SQIVND (reference sequence). DNA of the CDR3: TGTGCCAGTAGTATCCGACAAACAGGGGGTGAGCAGTTCTTC. Encoded protein: CASSIRQTGGEQFF.

The CDR3, as DNA: TGTGCCAGCGGAGGGGGGGACAAAGAGACCCAGTACTTC. Translation gives CASGGGDKETQYF. V is TRBV6-5 and J is TRBJ2-5; TRBD2 might be the D (7 bases). V shed 8 bases and J shed 3 bases, with 13 bases lying between them. CDR1 and CDR2 (germline): MNHEY, SVGAGI. The CDR3 runs to 13 residues.

The chain combines TRBV2 with TRBJ2-7, with 12 bases aligning to TRBD2. The trim removed 10 bases at V and 3 bases at J, leaving 7 bases unmatched. Germline loops: CDR1 SNHLY, CDR2 FYNNEI. CDR3 length: 14 residues. CDR3 amino acids: CATKKGLAGYEQYF. CDR3 nucleotides: TGTGCCACAAAAAAGGGACTAGCGGGCTACGAGCAGTACTTC. The variable domain in full, with the rest retrieved from reference TRBV2 and TRBJ2-7, is EPEVTQTPSHQVTQMGQEVILRCVPISNHLYFYWYRQILGQKVEFLVSFYNNEISEKSEIFDDQFSVERPDGSNFTLKIRSTKLEDSAMYFCATKKGLAGYEQYFGPGTRLTVT.

This rearrangement joins TRBV6-5 to TRBJ1-5; weak D call: TRBD1 (6 bases). Germline-derived CDR1 and CDR2 are MNHEY and SVGAGI. The CDR3 length is 15 residues. The V and J ends lost 7 bases and 3 bases respectively, with 16 bases between them. CDR3 sequence (DNA): TGTGCCAGCAAACTCGGACAGTCCAACAATCAGCCCCAGCATTTT. This codes for CASKLGQSNNQPQHF.

The chain uses TRBV27 and TRBJ2-7; TRBD1 might be the D (6 bases). This CDR3 has 14 residues. Between the trimmed V and J ends, which lost 4 bases and 7 bases, there was a span of 17 bases. Per the germline V gene, CDR1 is MNHEY and CDR2 is SMNVEV (reference sequence). CDR3 coding DNA: TGTGCCAGCAGTTCCACTATGGACGGACAGGAGCAGTACTTC. This sequence encodes CASSSTMDGQEQYF.

In this sample, this clone turned up a few times. The junction departs from the called germline gene at one end, perhaps through a read error. The chain recombines TRBV7-7 with TRBJ2-1; TRBD2 is a possible D gene (6 bases). The CDR3 runs 18 residues. Germline V gene data show CDR1 as SSHAT and CDR2 as FNYEAQ (reference sequence). CDR3 sequence (DNA): TGTGCTAGCAGCCCTAGCCCCTTTAGCGGAACTACCTACAATGAGCAGTTCTTC. It codes for CASSPSPFSGTTYNEQFF.

The chain carries TRBV10-3 and TRBJ2-7; 13 bases agree with TRBD2. With V trimmed by 2 bases and J by 5 bases, 6 bases remained unmatched. The CDR3 totals 16 residues. CDR1 ENHRY and CDR2 SYGVKD come from the germline V gene. CDR3 nucleotides: TGTGCCATCAGTGAGGCTGGACTAGCGGGAGATAACGAGCAGTACTTC. Residues: CAISEAGLAGDNEQYF.

The V gene is TRBV4-2, the J gene TRBJ2-7; 7 nucleotides line up with TRBD2. CDR1 and CDR2 (germline): LGHNA, YNFKEQ. V dropped 0 bases and J dropped 6; count of bases not matched to a gene: 5. The CDR3 is 14 amino acids. The CDR3 sequence: CASSQDGTGGEQYF. In DNA, the CDR3 is TGTGCCAGCAGCCAAGATGGGACGGGGGGCGAGCAGTACTTC.

The chain uses TRBV19 and TRBJ2-5; 12 bases map to TRBD2. The germline CDR1 and CDR2 sequences are LNHDA and SQIVND (reference sequence). V shed 5 bases and J 4 bases; nucleotides not matched to a gene: 8. The CDR3 has 16 amino acids. The CDR3 sequence is CASSLSLAGGRETQYF. The CDR3 nucleotides are TGTGCCAGTAGTTTAAGCCTAGCGGGAGGGCGAGAGACCCAGTACTTC. Looking up the rest from reference TRBV19 and TRBJ2-5 gives the full variable domain: DGGITQSPKYLFRKEGQNVTLSCEQNLNHDAMYWYRQDPGQGLRLIYYSQIVNDFQKGDIAEGYSVSREKKESFPLTVTSAQKNPTAFYLCASSLSLAGGRETQYFGPGTRLLVL.

The chain employs TRBV7-9 and TRBJ2-7; perhaps TRBD1 as D (5 bases). V lost 5 bases to trimming and J lost 7 bases, with 12 bases between them. Germline V gene data show CDR1 as SEHNR and CDR2 as FQNEAQ (reference sequence). The length of the CDR3 is 12 residues. CDR3 nucleotide sequence: TGTGCCAGCAGCATGGGGCCATTAGAGCAGTACTTC. The encoded protein is CASSMGPLEQYF.

J is TRBJ1-6 and V is TRBV18; no definite D call. In germline, CDR1 is KGHSH, CDR2 LQKENI. V was clipped by 6 bases and J by 10 bases, with 16 bases between them. CDR3 length: 14 residues. In DNA form, the CDR3 reads TGTGCCAGCTCTCTCTACGTAGCGGAATCACCCCTCCACTTT. Translated, it gives CASSLYVAESPLHF.

V is TRBV7-2 and J is TRBJ2-7; 10 nucleotides line up with TRBD2. CDR3 length equals 15 residues. V dropped 5 bases and J dropped 2; count of bases not matched to a gene: 6. CDR1 is SGHTA and CDR2 is FQGNSA in the germline V gene. CDR3 protein: CASSVGLAVPYEQYF. For the CDR3, the DNA is TGTGCCAGCAGCGTTGGACTAGCGGTCCCCTACGAGCAGTACTTC.

J is TRBJ1-1 and V is TRBV10-3; D gene unclear. This CDR3 has 14 residues. Germline CDR1 is ENHRY and CDR2 is SYGVKD. With 2 bases removed from V and 1 base from J, the gap between germline ends came to 8 bases. In DNA form, the CDR3 reads TGTGCCATCAGTGAGGGAGGATCGAACACTGAAGCTTTCTTT. This encodes CAISEGGSNTEAFF.

The rearrangement joins TRBV7-2 to TRBJ2-7, with 12 nucleotides matching TRBD2. The length of the CDR3 is 14 residues. Per germline, CDR1 SGHTA and CDR2 FQGNSA. V was pared by 2 bases and J by 6 bases, with 2 bases of the junction left unmatched. CDR3 amino acids: CASSLMTSGSEQYF. In nucleotides, the CDR3 is TGTGCCAGCAGCTTAATGACTAGCGGGAGCGAGCAGTACTTC.

The chain couples TRBV2 to TRBJ2-1; 12 bases align to TRBD2. Germline lookup yields CDR1 SNHLY and CDR2 FYNNEI. The CDR3 totals 14 residues. V shed 5 bases and J 10 bases; nucleotides not matched to a gene: 6. DNA for the CDR3: TGTGCCAGCAGTCTAGCGGGAGGGTTTGGGGAGCAGTTCTTC. Amino acid sequence: CASSLAGGFGEQFF.

This chain joins TRBV4-3 and TRBJ1-4; 8 positions match TRBD1. V lost 3 bases and J lost 2; bases outside the gene matches: 17. The CDR3 is made up of 20 amino acids. CDR1 is LGHNA and CDR2 is YSLEER in the germline V gene. CDR3 loop: CASSHVLTGEEGSTNEKLFF. The CDR3 coding sequence is TGCGCCAGCAGCCACGTTCTGACAGGGGAAGAGGGTTCGACTAATGAAAAACTGTTTTTT.

This clone was seen a single time. The gene calls are TRBV27 and TRBJ2-1; 8 nucleotides line up with TRBD1. Germline loops: CDR1 MNHEY, CDR2 SMNVEV (reference sequence). With 6 bases clipped from V and 6 bases from J, the junction kept 4 bases outside the gene matches. CDR3 length: 13 amino acids. CDR3 in DNA: TGTGCCAGCAGGTCTACAGGGGGCAATGAGCAGTTCTTC. Its protein is CASRSTGGNEQFF.

The chain recombines TRBV12-3 or TRBV12-4 with TRBJ2-3; D ambiguous. The CDR3 is 11 residues long. Trimming took 3 bases from V and 12 from J, leaving 10 bases between them. Here the CDR3 reads CASSFTQTQYF. The CDR3 bases are TGTGCCAGCAGTTTCACCCAGACTCAGTATTTT.